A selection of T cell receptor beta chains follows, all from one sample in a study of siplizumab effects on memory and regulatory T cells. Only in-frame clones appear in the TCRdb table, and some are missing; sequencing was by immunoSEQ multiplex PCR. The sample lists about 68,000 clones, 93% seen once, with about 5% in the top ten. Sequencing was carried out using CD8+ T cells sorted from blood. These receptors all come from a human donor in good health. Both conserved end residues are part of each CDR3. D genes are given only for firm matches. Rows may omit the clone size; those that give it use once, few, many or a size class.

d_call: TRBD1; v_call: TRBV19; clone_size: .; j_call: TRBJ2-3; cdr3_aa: CASGQGLFPDTQYF; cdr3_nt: TGTGCCAGCGGACAGGGATTGTTTCCAGATACGCAGTATTTT
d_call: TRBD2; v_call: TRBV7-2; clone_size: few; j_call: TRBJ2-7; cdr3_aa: CASSWTSGYEQYF; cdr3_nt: TGTGCCAGCAGCTGGACTAGCGGTTACGAGCAGTACTTC
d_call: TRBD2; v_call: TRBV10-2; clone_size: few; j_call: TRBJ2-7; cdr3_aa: CASTIAGGAYEQYF; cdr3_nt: TGCGCCAGCACTATCGCCGGGGGGGCCTACGAGCAGTACTTC
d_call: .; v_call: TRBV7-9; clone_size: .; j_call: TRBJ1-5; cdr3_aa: CASSLVEENQPQHF; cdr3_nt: TGTGCCAGCAGCTTAGTAGAGGAGAATCAGCCCCAGCATTTT
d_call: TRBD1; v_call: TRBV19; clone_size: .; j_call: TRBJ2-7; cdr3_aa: CASSPTGGNEQYF; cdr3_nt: TGTGCCAGTAGTCCGACAGGGGGCAACGAGCAGTACTTC
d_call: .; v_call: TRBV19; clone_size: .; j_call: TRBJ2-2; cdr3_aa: CASSGGLNTGELFF; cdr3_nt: TGTGCCAGTAGTGGGGGCTTGAACACCGGGGAGCTGTTTTTT
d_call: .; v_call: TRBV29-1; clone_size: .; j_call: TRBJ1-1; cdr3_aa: CSVFPGLLNTEAFF; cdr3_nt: TGCAGCGTTTTCCCGGGACTTTTGAACACTGAAGCTTTCTTT
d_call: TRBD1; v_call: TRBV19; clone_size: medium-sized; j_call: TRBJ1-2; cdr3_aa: CASSLRDRPNYGYTF; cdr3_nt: TGTGCCAGTAGTCTGAGGGACAGACCCAACTATGGCTACACCTTC
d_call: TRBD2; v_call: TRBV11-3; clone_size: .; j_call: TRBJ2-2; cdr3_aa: CASSPPGGSVNTGELFF; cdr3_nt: TGTGCCAGCAGCCCGCCGGGGGGTAGCGTTAACACCGGGGAGCTGTTTTTT
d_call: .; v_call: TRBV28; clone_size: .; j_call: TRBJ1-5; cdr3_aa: CASSLWGGSNQPQHF; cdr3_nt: TGTGCCAGCAGTCTCTGGGGCGGTAGCAATCAGCCCCAGCATTTT
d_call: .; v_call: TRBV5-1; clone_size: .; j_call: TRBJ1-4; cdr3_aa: CASSPGPYTNEKLFF; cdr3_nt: TGCGCCAGCAGCCCAGGACCGTACACTAATGAAAAACTGTTTTTT
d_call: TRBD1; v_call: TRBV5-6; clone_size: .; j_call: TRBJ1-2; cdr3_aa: CASSLEGALAGYTF; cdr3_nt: TGTGCCAGCAGCTTGGAGGGGGCCCTAGCTGGCTACACCTTC
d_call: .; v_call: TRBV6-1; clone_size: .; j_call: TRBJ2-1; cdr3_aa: CASSYGGNEQFF; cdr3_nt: TGTGCCAGCAGTTATGGGGGGAATGAGCAGTTCTTC
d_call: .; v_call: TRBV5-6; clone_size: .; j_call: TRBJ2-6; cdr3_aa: CASSPYLGSGANVLTF; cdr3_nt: TGTGCCAGCAGTCCGTACCTAGGGTCTGGGGCCAACGTCCTGACTTTC
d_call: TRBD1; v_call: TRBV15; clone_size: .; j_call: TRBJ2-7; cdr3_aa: CATSIRGSSYEQYF; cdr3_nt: TGTGCCACCAGCATCAGGGGGAGCTCCTACGAGCAGTACTTC
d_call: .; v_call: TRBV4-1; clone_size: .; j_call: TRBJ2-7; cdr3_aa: CASSLGDDSYEQYF; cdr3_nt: TGCGCCAGCAGCCTGGGGGACGACTCCTACGAGCAGTACTTC
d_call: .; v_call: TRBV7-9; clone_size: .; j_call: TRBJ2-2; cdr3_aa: CASSPSGGGGELFF; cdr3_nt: TGTGCCAGCAGCCCCAGCGGAGGCGGCGGGGAGCTGTTTTTT
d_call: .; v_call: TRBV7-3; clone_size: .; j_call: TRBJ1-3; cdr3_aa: CASSLTAAHSGNTIYF; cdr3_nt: TGTGCCAGCAGCTTAACTGCGGCCCACTCTGGAAACACCATATATTTT
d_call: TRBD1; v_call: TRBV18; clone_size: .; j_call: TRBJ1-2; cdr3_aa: CASSEGTGDYGYTF; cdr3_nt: TGTGCCAGCTCAGAAGGGACAGGAGACTATGGCTACACCTTC
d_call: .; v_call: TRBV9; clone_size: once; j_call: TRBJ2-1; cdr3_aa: CASSVAGQGLRNEQFF; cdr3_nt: TGTGCCAGCAGCGTAGCAGGGCAGGGGTTGAGAAATGAGCAGTTCTTC
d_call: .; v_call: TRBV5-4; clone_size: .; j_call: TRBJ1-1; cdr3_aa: CASSAGVGNTEAFF; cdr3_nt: TGTGCCAGCAGCGCAGGGGTGGGGAACACTGAAGCTTTCTTT
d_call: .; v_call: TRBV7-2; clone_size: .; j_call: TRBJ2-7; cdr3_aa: CASSSLQERDEQYF; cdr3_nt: TGTGCCAGCAGCTCATTGCAGGAAAGAGACGAGCAGTACTTC
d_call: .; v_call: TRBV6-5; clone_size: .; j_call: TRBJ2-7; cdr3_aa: CASSYDTAEQYF; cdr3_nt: TGTGCCAGCAGTTACGACACCGCCGAGCAGTACTTC
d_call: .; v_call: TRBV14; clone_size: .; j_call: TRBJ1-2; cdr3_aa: CASSLSGNGYTF; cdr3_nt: TGTGCCAGCAGCCTTTCTGGGAATGGCTACACCTTC
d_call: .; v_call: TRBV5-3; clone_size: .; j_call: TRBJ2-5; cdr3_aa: CARSLGGTQETQYF; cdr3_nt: TGTGCCAGAAGCTTGGGGGGGACCCAAGAGACCCAGTACTTC
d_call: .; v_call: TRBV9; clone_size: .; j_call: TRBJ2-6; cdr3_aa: CASSVAGANVLTF; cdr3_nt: TGTGCCAGCAGCGTAGCTGGGGCCAACGTCCTGACTTTC
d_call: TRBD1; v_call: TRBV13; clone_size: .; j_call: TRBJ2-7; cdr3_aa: CASSHGTGAYEQYF; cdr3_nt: TGTGCCAGCAGCCATGGGACAGGGGCCTACGAGCAGTACTTC
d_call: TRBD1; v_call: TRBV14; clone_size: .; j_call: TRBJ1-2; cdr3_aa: CASSQDRLDRALWGYTF; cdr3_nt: TGTGCCAGCAGCCAAGATCGGCTGGACAGGGCCCTCTGGGGCTACACCTTC
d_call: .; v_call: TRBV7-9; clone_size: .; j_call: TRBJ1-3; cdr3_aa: CASSGDSAMWTIYF; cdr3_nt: TGTGCCAGCAGCGGGGATTCCGCGATGTGGACCATATATTTT
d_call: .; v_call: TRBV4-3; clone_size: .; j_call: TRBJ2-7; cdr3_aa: CASSQEQSSYEQYF; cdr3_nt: TGCGCCAGCAGCCAAGAGCAGAGCTCCTACGAGCAGTACTTC
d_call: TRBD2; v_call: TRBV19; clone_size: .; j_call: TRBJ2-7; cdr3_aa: CASSIGRVYEQYF; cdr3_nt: TGTGCCAGTAGTATTGGGAGGGTCTACGAGCAGTACTTC
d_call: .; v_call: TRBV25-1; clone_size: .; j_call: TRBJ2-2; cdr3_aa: CASSEFAAGELFF; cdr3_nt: TGTGCCAGCAGTGAATTTGCGGCCGGGGAGCTGTTTTTT
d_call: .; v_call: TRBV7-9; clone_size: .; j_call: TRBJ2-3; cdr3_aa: CASSLPQGATDTQYF; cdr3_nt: TGTGCCAGCAGCTTACCACAGGGTGCGACAGATACGCAGTATTTT
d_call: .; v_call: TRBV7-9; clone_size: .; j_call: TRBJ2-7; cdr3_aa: CASSSLFGTAEQYF; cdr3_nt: TGTGCCAGCAGCTCCCTATTCGGGACGGCCGAGCAGTACTTC
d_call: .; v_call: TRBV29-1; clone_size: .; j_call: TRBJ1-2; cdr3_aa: CSARTADYGYTF; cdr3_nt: TGCAGCGCCCGGACAGCAGACTATGGCTACACCTTC
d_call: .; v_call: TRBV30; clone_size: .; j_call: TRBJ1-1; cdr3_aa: CAWSVSVGGTEAFF; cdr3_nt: TGTGCCTGGAGTGTATCGGTTGGGGGCACTGAAGCTTTCTTT
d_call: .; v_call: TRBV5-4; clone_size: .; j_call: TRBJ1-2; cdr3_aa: CASTSGGSYGYTF; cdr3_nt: TGTGCCAGCACCTCGGGGGGTAGCTATGGCTACACCTTC
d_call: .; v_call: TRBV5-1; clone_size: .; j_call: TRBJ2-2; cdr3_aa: CASRLGSTGELFF; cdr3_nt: TGCGCCAGCAGGTTGGGGTCCACCGGGGAGCTGTTTTTT
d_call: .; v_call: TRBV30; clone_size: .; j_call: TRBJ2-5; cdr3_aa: CAWSVPEPVQETQYF; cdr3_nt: TGTGCCTGGAGTGTACCGGAGCCGGTACAAGAGACCCAGTACTTC
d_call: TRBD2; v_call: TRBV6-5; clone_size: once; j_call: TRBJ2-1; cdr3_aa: CASSRLAGRYNEQFF; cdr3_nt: TGTGCCAGCAGTAGGCTAGCGGGGAGATACAATGAGCAGTTCTTC
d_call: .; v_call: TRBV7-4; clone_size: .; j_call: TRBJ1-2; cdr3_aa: CASSCFEGYGYTF; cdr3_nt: TGTGCCAGCAGCTGTTTTGAGGGCTATGGCTACACCTTC